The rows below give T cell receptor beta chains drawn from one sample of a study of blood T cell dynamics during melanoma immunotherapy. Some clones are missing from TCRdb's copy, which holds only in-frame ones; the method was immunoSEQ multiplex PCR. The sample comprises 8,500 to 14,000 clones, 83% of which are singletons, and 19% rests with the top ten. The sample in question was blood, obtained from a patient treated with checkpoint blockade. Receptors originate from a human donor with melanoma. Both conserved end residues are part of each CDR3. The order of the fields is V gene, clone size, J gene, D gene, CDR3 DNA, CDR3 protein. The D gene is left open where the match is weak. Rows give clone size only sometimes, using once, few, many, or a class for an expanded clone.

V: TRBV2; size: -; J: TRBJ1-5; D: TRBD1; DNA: TGTGCCAGCAGCGCTGGGACAGTGGATCAGCCCCAGCATTTT; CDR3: CASSAGTVDQPQHF
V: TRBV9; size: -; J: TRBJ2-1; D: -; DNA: TGTGCCAGCAGCGCCAGGACAGCTTACAATGAGCAGTTCTTC; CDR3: CASSARTAYNEQFF
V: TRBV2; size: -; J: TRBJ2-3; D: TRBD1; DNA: TGTGCCAGCAGCGGGGGACAGGGCACAGATACGCAGTATTTT; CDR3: CASSGGQGTDTQYF
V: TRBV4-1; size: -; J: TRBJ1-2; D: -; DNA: TGCGCCAGCAGCCAAGGACGGTCCACGGGCTATGGCTACACCTTC; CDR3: CASSQGRSTGYGYTF
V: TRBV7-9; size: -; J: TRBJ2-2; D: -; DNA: TGTGCCAGCAGCCCCGGGACTGGGAACACCGGGGAGCTGTTTTTT; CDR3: CASSPGTGNTGELFF
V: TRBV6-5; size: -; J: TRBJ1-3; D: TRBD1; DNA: TGTGCCAGCAGTTATGGGACAGCACCTGGAAACACCATATATTTT; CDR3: CASSYGTAPGNTIYF
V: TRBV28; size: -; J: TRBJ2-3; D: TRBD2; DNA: TGTGCCAGCAGGGGATTGAGAGGGAGCGGGAGTATTGATACGCAGTATTTT; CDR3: CASRGLRGSGSIDTQYF
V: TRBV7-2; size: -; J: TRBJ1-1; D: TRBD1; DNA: TGTGCCAGCAGCACTGGGACAGGGGCACGAGCGGACACTGAAGCTTTCTTT; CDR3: CASSTGTGARADTEAFF
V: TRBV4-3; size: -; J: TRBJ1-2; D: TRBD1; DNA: TGCGCCAGCAGCCAAGATGGGACAGATAACTATGGCTACACCTTC; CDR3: CASSQDGTDNYGYTF
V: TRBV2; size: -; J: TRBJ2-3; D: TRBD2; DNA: TGTGCCAGCAGTGGACGAGGGACTACAACAGATACGCAGTATTTT; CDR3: CASSGRGTTTDTQYF
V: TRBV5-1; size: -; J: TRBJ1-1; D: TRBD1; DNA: TGCGCCAGCAGCACGGACAGGTGGGACACTGAAGCTTTCTTT; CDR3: CASSTDRWDTEAFF
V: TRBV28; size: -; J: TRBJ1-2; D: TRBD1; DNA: TGTGCCAGCAGTGAGACAGGGGGCAAAAACTATGGCTACACCTTC; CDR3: CASSETGGKNYGYTF
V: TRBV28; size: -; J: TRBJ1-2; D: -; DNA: TGTGCCAGCAGTTTGCGGCAGGGGTTTAACTATGGCTACACCTTC; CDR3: CASSLRQGFNYGYTF
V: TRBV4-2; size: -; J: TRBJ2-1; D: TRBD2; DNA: TGTGCCAGCAGCCAAGGGACTAGCGGGAGGGGGAATGAGCAGTTCTTC; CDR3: CASSQGTSGRGNEQFF
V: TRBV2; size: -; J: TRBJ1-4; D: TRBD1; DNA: TGTGCCAGCAGCCAACAGGGGGCCGTTGAAAAACTGTTTTTT; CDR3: CASSQQGAVEKLFF
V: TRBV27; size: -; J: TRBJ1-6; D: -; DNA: TGTGCCAGCAAACTCCAGAACTCCTATAATTCACCCCTCCACTTT; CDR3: CASKLQNSYNSPLHF
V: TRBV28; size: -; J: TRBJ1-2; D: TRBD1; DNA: TGTGCCAGCAGAACCGACAGGGGGCGGGGTGGCTACACCTTC; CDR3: CASRTDRGRGGYTF
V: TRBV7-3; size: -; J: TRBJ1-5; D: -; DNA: TGTGCCAGCAGCTTAGGCGACAGTTATAGCAATCAGCCCCAGCATTTT; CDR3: CASSLGDSYSNQPQHF
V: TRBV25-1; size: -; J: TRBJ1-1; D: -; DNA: TGTGCCAGCAGTGAAGGGTGGGGCTTGGGCACTGAAGCTTTCTTT; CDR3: CASSEGWGLGTEAFF
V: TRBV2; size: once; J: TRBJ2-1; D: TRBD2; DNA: TGTGCCAGCAGTCCCGGGACTAGCTATGAGCAGTTCTTC; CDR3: CASSPGTSYEQFF
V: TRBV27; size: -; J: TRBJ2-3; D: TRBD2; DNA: TGTGCCACCCAACTAGCGGTTCTCACAGATACGCAGTATTTT; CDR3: CATQLAVLTDTQYF
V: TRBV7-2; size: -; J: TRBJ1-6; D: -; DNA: TGTGCCAGCAGCTCCCTGTTGGCACCCCTCCACTTT; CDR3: CASSSLLAPLHF
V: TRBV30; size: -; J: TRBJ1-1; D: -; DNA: TGTGCCTGGAACAGGGAAAGGGACACTGAAGCTTTCTTT; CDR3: CAWNRERDTEAFF
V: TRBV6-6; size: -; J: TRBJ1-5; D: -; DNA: TGTGCCAGCAGGTTGGCCGAGCCTAGCAATCAGCCCCAGCATTTT; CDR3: CASRLAEPSNQPQHF
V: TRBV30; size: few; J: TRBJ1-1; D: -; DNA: TGTGCCTGGACCTCCTCGGTGGACATGAACACTGAAGCTTTCTTT; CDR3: CAWTSSVDMNTEAFF
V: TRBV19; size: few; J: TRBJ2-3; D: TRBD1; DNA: TGTGCCAGTAGCGAACAGGGGGTCACAGATACGCAGTATTTT; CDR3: CASSEQGVTDTQYF
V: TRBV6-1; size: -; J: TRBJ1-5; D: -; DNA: TGTGCCAGCAGGCGGGTAAATAGCAATCAGCCCCAGCATTTT; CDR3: CASRRVNSNQPQHF
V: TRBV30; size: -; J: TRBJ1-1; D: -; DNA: TGTGCCTGGAGTGTAGGGGGGGTTGCTGAAGCTTTCTTT; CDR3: CAWSVGGVAEAFF
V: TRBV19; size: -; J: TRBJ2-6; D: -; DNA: TGTGCCAGTAGTTCGGGCAAACTGGCTGGGGCCAACGTCCTGACTTTC; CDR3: CASSSGKLAGANVLTF
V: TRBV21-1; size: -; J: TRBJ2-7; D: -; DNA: TGTGCCTCCGACAGGCCGTGTAGCTACGAGCAGTACTTC; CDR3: CASDRPCSYEQYF
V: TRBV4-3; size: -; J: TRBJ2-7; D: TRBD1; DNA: TGCGCCAGCAGCCCTGGACAGGGGGCGACCTACGAGCAGTACTTC; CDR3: CASSPGQGATYEQYF
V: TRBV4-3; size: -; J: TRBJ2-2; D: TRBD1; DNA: TGCGCCAGCAGCCTAGGGGTTACAGGGGCCCAGGGACGGGAGCTGTTTTTT; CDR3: CASSLGVTGAQGRELFF
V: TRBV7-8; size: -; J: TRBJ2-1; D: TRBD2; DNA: TGTGCCAGCAGCTTGCGATCGTCTAGCGGGAGGACCTACAATGAGCAGTTCTTC; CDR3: CASSLRSSSGRTYNEQFF
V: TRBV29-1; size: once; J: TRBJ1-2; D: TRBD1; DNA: TGCAGCGTTGACCCGACAGGGGGTAACCTCTATGGCTACACCTTC; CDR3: CSVDPTGGNLYGYTF
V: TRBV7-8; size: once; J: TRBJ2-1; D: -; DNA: TGTGCCAGCAGCTTAGACCTAGAGGTCGGGGAGCAGTTCTTC; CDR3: CASSLDLEVGEQFF
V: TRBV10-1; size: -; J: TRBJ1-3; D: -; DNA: TGCGCCAGCTCTTCAGGGTCGGCTGGAAACACCATATATTTT; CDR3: CASSSGSAGNTIYF
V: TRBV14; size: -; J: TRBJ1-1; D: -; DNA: TGTGCCAGCAGCCAAGATCCCTTTGCAGGGCAGGGCCCCAACACTGAAGCTTTCTTT; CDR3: CASSQDPFAGQGPNTEAFF
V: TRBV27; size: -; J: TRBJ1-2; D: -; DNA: TGTGCCAGCAGGTTAAAACCGACAGGAATTAACTATGGCTACACCTTC; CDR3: CASRLKPTGINYGYTF
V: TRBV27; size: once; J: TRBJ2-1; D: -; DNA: TGTGCCAGCAGTTTCAGCAGGGGGGGCACTGAGCAGTTCTTC; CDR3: CASSFSRGGTEQFF
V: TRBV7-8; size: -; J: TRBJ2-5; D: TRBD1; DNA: TGTGCCAGCAGCTTAGTGGGACAGGGCGAGACCCAGTACTTC; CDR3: CASSLVGQGETQYF
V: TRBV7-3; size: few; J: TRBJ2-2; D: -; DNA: TGTGCCAGCAGCTTGTATGACAGTTCGAACACCGGGGAGCTGTTTTTT; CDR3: CASSLYDSSNTGELFF